The 13 T cell receptor beta chains below come from one sample, sequenced in a study of beta chain features in type 1 diabetes. Isolated RNA was reverse transcribed in full, so expressed TCRB transcripts were sequenced. The data were produced by immunoSEQ multiplex PCR, yet TCRdb's version contains in-frame clones alone and is incomplete. The sample consists of 860,000 or so clones, roughly a sixth of them appearing once. The source material was naive CD4+ T cells from blood. These receptors originate from a woman aged 18-35 years in good health.

The chain employs TRBV28 and TRBJ2-1; D not certain. V gave up 3 bases and J gave up 4 bases, with 10 bases separating them. Germline V lookup: CDR1 MDHEN, CDR2 SYDVKM. The CDR3 totals 14 residues. The CDR3 loop reads CASSLIGRYNEQFF. The CDR3 DNA follows: TGTGCCAGCAGTTTGATTGGTCGTTACAATGAGCAGTTCTTC. Based on the CDR3 plus reference TRBV28 and TRBJ2-1, the full variable domain is DVKVTQSSRYLVKRTGEKVFLECVQDMDHENMFWYRQDPGLGLRLIYFSYDVKMKEKGDIPEGYSVSREKKERFSLILESASTNQTSMYLCASSLIGRYNEQFFGPGTRLTVL.

The V call is TRBV28, the J call TRBJ2-7; D remains ambiguous. The CDR3 contains 12 residues. Germline loops: CDR1 MDHEN, CDR2 SYDVKM. Trimming took 8 bases from V and 1 from J, leaving 9 bases between them. CDR3 coding DNA: TGTGCCAGCCTCGACCAGTCCTACGAGCAGTACTTC. Protein sequence: CASLDQSYEQYF.

This clone was picked up a small number of times. This chain connects TRBV5-4 to TRBJ2-7, with 11 nucleotides matching TRBD2. Per the germline V gene, CDR1 is SGHNT and CDR2 is YYREEE (reference sequence). The J segment lost 2 bases and the V segment lost 4 bases, leaving 14 bases of the junction unmatched. The CDR3 contains 18 residues. Here the CDR3 reads CASSGRAPGLAATYEQYF. The CDR3 DNA reads TGTGCCAGCAGCGGACGCGCTCCGGGACTAGCGGCCACCTACGAGCAGTACTTC.

This clone was seen a handful of times. The rearrangement uses TRBV10-1 and TRBJ2-1; D possibly corresponds to TRBD1 (6 bases). The CDR3 is made up of 13 amino acids. Per germline, CDR1 WNHNN and CDR2 SYGVQD (reference sequence). Trimming took off 7 bases at V and 9 bases at J, with 16 bases between the two ends. The CDR3 here is CASTGGVGCEQFF. The CDR3 coding sequence is TGCGCCAGCACTGGGGGCGTAGGGTGTGAGCAGTTCTTC.

This clone was counted only a few times. Other DNA sequences of this sample code for an identical CDR3. This chain uses TRBV5-1 with TRBJ2-6, with TRBD2 as a possible D gene (5 bases). V gave up 0 bases and J gave up 1 base, with 5 bases separating them. From germline, CDR1 is SGHRS and CDR2 YFSETQ. The CDR3 sequence is 15 residues long. The CDR3 spells CASSLGGSGANVLTF. CDR3 in DNA: TGCGCCAGCAGCTTGGGCGGGTCTGGGGCCAACGTCCTGACTTTC. The full variable domain, completed using reference TRBV5-1 and TRBJ2-6, is KAGVTQTPRYLIKTRGQQVTLSCSPISGHRSVSWYQQTPGQGLQFLFEYFSETQRNKGNFPGRFSGRQFSNSRSEMNVSTLELGDSALYLCASSLGGSGANVLTFGAGSRLTVL.

The V call is TRBV4-2, the J call TRBJ2-5; 14 bases align to TRBD2. Germline-derived CDR1 and CDR2 are LGHNA and YNFKEQ. CDR3 length equals 17 residues. Losses at the gene ends were 1 base for V and 5 bases for J; bases not matched to a gene: 6. In DNA, the CDR3 is TGTGCCAGCAGCCAAGGGTCCGGGACTAGCGGGAGTGAGACCCAGTACTTC. Amino acids: CASSQGSGTSGSETQYF.

The chain carries TRBV18 and TRBJ2-5, with D tentatively TRBD2 (5 bases). This CDR3 has 13 amino acids. The V gene lost 6 bases and the J gene lost 5 bases, with 13 bases spanning the gap. In germline, CDR1 is KGHSH, CDR2 LQKENI. Here the CDR3 DNA reads TGTGCCAGCTCGTCCGGGATTTTGGAGACCCAGTACTTC. Protein sequence: CASSSGILETQYF.

This clone was detected a few times. This chain joins TRBV2 and TRBJ2-3, with 10 bases matching TRBD2. V shed 7 bases, J shed 7 bases, and the junction held 5 bases outside the gene matches. The germline gives CDR1 SNHLY, CDR2 FYNNEI. CDR3 size: 13 residues. DNA of the CDR3: TGTGCCAGCAACCTAGCGGGAGTAAATACGCAGTATTTT. This gives the protein CASNLAGVNTQYF.

The chain employs TRBV7-2 and TRBJ2-1; 10 bases agree with TRBD2. The J segment lost 10 bases and the V segment lost 2 bases, leaving 8 bases of the junction unmatched. The CDR3 is 15 amino acids. The V gene's germline CDR1 is SGHTA and CDR2 FQGNSA. Here the CDR3 reads CASSLSGRAGGEQFF. CDR3 DNA: TGTGCCAGCAGCTTAAGCGGGAGGGCCGGCGGCGAGCAGTTCTTC.

This clone was detected only once. The rearrangement joins TRBV4-3 to TRBJ1-2; D perhaps matches TRBD1 (5 bases). V was pared by 5 bases and J by 8 bases, with 21 bases between. This CDR3 comprises 15 residues. Looked up from germline, CDR1 is LGHNA and CDR2 is YSLEER. The CDR3 DNA sequence: TGCGCCAGCAGCAGCGGATTTCGTGGGGGTGTGGGCTACACCTTC. It codes for CASSSGFRGGVGYTF.

The genes are TRBV7-8 and TRBJ1-1; the D gene is possibly TRBD1 (6 bases). The CDR3 totals 16 residues. Looked up from germline, CDR1 is SGHVS and CDR2 is FQNEAQ. The V end was cut by 3 bases, the J end by 3 bases, with 17 bases between. CDR3 region: CASSFGGGASDTEAFF. The CDR3 region has the DNA TGTGCCAGCAGCTTCGGAGGGGGGGCGTCGGACACTGAAGCTTTCTTT.

The chain has TRBV7-9 and TRBJ2-5; D is unclear. This CDR3 has 13 residues. The V and J ends lost 1 base and 3 bases respectively, with 6 bases between them. Germline lookup yields CDR1 SEHNR and CDR2 FQNEAQ (reference sequence). The chain's CDR3 is CASSLGPEETQYF. Here the CDR3 DNA reads TGTGCCAGCAGCTTAGGGCCAGAAGAGACCCAGTACTTC. Full variable domain (remainder filled in from reference TRBV7-9 and TRBJ2-5): DTGVSQNPRHKITKRGQNVTFRCDPISEHNRLYWYRQTLGQGPEFLTYFQNEAQLEKSRLLSDRFSAERPKGSFSTLEIQRTEQGDSAMYLCASSLGPEETQYFGPGTRLLVL.

The J gene is TRBJ2-2, the V gene TRBV10-2; D unclear. V lost 6 bases, J lost 1 base, and 9 bases lay in between. Germline V lookup: CDR1 WSHSY, CDR2 SAAADI. The CDR3 has 14 residues. The CDR3 sequence is CASSERVNTGELFF. The CDR3 nucleotides are TGCGCCAGCAGCGAAAGGGTGAACACCGGGGAGCTGTTTTTT.